Sequencing of this T cell receptor (beta chain) was carried out in a study of tumor-infiltrating lymphocytes in localized non-small cell lung cancer listed by TCRdb under 2021. For the study in its entirety: The cohort included patients whose samples were collected after neoadjuvant chemotherapy, as well as both smokers and never-smokers and several histologies. From each patient came resected tumor tissue plus uninvolved lung tissue from that same patient, and the uninvolved lung tissue was described as non-adjacent to the tumor. TCR sequencing was one of several integrated assays, alongside flow cytometry, multiplex immunofluorescence, RNA-seq, exome sequencing and proteomics, applied to the same patients. In total, the ICON cohort consisted of over a hundred surgical patients with localized non-small cell lung cancer who had their tumors resected. A total of some 50 patients were included in the paired tumor versus uninvolved lung comparison of immunoSEQ T-cell fraction. On the study overall, not on this receptor specifically: No difference in TCR-derived T-cell fraction was observed between the flow cytometry-defined immunotypes IM1 (good prognosis) and IM2 (poor prognosis). Assay coverage varied across patients depending on available tissue quantity, so only a subset of the cohort had TCR sequencing. Recurrence-free survival showed no association with tumor T-cell fraction from TCR sequencing (p = 0.61). Higher T cell infiltration in tumors than in uninvolved lung tissue was supported by TCRbeta sequencing, consistent with immunofluorescence CD3 counts. Because different assays used different pieces of the same tissue, technical variation could not be distinguished from intratumor heterogeneity.

Reading the germline V gene gives CDR1 MNHEY and CDR2 SVGAGI. Its CDR3 holds 15 amino acids, cysteine through phenylalanine. Here the CDR3 DNA is all that survives: 45 bases in frame from base 1. Relative to germline, V is 3 bases shorter and J is 1 base shorter, with 13 bases between their ends. About this clone itself: The antigen it binds to is not known. One base away there is no much larger clone; base qualities are not given.

Patient enrollment in ICON started in the first half of 2016, and the final patient was enrolled in 2018. A subcohort of some 77 patients provided fresh tumor and matched uninvolved tissue for in-depth immune analyses, with TCR sequencing among those analyses. DNA isolated from bulk tissue, without cell sorting, was used for TCR sequencing. The T-cell fraction in tumor and uninvolved lung tissue was provided by TCR sequencing with the immunoSEQ assay. Turning to the authors' computational methods: In the survival analysis, patients were divided into a high T-cell fraction group (upper tertile) and a low T-cell fraction group (lower two tertiles), and the two groups were compared using a log-rank test. A signed-rank test was used to check for differences in T-cell fraction between paired tumor and uninvolved lung. This immuneACCESS table, as held by TCRdb, lists in-frame sequences with V and J called but not all clones. Of the missing ones, under half trace to an unresolved V gene in checked studies; the others have no known cause. The V and J calls and clone size are taken from that table; D and trimming were inferred from the DNA. Present in this sample are roughly 16,000 clones, 69% of which were seen just once. The leading ten clones occupy approximately 6% of the sample.

This sequence was found in a human donor with non-small cell lung cancer. Sequencing was carried out using lung tumor tissue. The receptor chain draws on TRBV6-5 and TRBJ2-7, with no confidently assigned D gene. The CDR3 sequence is CASSYRTAVSYEQYF. The DNA sequence is TGTGCCAGCAGTTATAGGACGGCGGTTTCCTACGAGCAGTACTTC.